This is a list of T cell receptor beta chains from one sample in a study of tumor-infiltrating lymphocytes in primary liver carcinoma. TCRdb reprocessed the multiplex PCR reads via MiXCR and lists one record per CDR3 protein. The sample holds 310,000 or so distinct CDR3 sequences, 50% to 60% seen once. Sequencing was done on a sample of peripheral blood. Source of these receptors: a woman between 25 and 40 years old with primary liver carcinoma and hepatitis B virus infection. Both conserved end residues are part of each CDR3. D genes are given only for firm matches. The listing skips clone size in some rows; elsewhere it reads once, few, many or a size class.

D gene	clone size	J gene	V gene	CDR3 DNA	CDR3 protein
NA	NA	TRBJ2-6	TRBV6-1	TGTGCCAGCAGAAAGTCAGAACCTGGGGCCAACGTCCTGACTTTC	CASRKSEPGANVLTF
TRBD1	many	TRBJ2-7	TRBV6-5	TGTGCCAGCAGAACTAGGACAGGTTCCTACGAGCAGTACTTC	CASRTRTGSYEQYF
NA	NA	TRBJ1-1	TRBV4-2	TGTGCCAGCGGCCAAGAAGGCCCGGGAGCAAGTCGGCGAACTGAAGCTTTCTTT	CASGQEGPGASRRTEAFF
NA	many	TRBJ2-1	TRBV12-3/TRBV12-4	TGTGCCAGCAGTTTAGCCGGGGGGCTTAAACAGTTCTTC	CASSLAGGLKQFF
NA	NA	TRBJ2-7	TRBV10-2	TGCACCAGCAGCGCGGGCGAGCAGTACTTC	CTSSAGEQYF
NA	NA	TRBJ2-7	TRBV13	TGTGCCAGCAGCTCAAACAGGACTCCCCGTCCTTACGAGCAGTACTTC	CASSSNRTPRPYEQYF
NA	few	TRBJ2-3	TRBV6-5	TGTGCCAGCAGTTACGCGTCTAGCACAGATACGCAGTATTTT	CASSYASSTDTQYF
TRBD1	many	TRBJ2-6	TRBV11-2	TGTGCCAGCAGCTTAGGTCCGGGACAGGGGGCCAACGTCCTGACTTTC	CASSLGPGQGANVLTF
NA	few	TRBJ1-2	TRBV28	TGTGCCAGCAGTCCCTCTTGGGGGGCCGGTGGCTACACCTTC	CASSPSWGAGGYTF
NA	NA	TRBJ2-7	TRBV28	TGTGCCGGCAGTTTATGGGCAGCCGCCCCTTACGAGCAGTACTTC	CAGSLWAAAPYEQYF
NA	many	TRBJ2-3	TRBV29-1	TGCAGCGAGACTTCTAGCACAGATACGCAGTATTTT	CSETSSTDTQYF
NA	many	TRBJ2-2	TRBV12-3/TRBV12-4	TGTGCCAGCAGTTCGGGCACCGGGGAGCTGTTTTTT	CASSSGTGELFF
NA	NA	TRBJ1-1	TRBV11-2	TGTGCCAGCGGTTCAGGGGAGTGGAACACTGAAGCTTTCTTT	CASGSGEWNTEAFF
TRBD2	NA	TRBJ2-1	TRBV24-1	TGTGCCACCAGTGATGGCCCTCAGGGACTAGGAAACTACAATGAGCAGTTCTTC	CATSDGPQGLGNYNEQFF
NA	NA	TRBJ2-3	TRBV10-1	TGCGCCAGCAGTGATGGCTCCCTGGATACGCAGTATTTT	CASSDGSLDTQYF
NA	NA	TRBJ2-7	TRBV6-5	TGTGCCAGCAGTTATCATAACTGGGACACTACAAACTACGAGCAGTACTTC	CASSYHNWDTTNYEQYF
TRBD2	few	TRBJ2-7	TRBV13	TGTGCCAGCAGCTGGGGACTAGGCTCCTACGAGCAGTACTTC	CASSWGLGSYEQYF
TRBD2	few	TRBJ2-4	TRBV6-2/TRBV6-3	TGTGCCAGCAGGGGAGGACTAGCGACCGCCTGGTACTTC	CASRGGLATAWYF
NA	NA	TRBJ2-1	TRBV4-1	TGCGGCAGCAGCCAGTACTACTACAATGAGCAGTTCTTC	CGSSQYYYNEQFF
NA	many	TRBJ1-4	TRBV4-2	TGTGCCAGCAGCCGTTCTAACAGGGCAACTAATGAAAAACTGTTTTTT	CASSRSNRATNEKLFF
NA	NA	TRBJ2-1	TRBV29-1	TGCAGCGTCGATAGGGGGGCGCATTCCTACAATGAGCAGTTCTTC	CSVDRGAHSYNEQFF
NA	many	TRBJ2-4	TRBV29-1	TGCAGCGTCACCTTTTCACAGGGAAACATTCAGTACTTC	CSVTFSQGNIQYF
NA	NA	TRBJ1-5	TRBV6-5	TGTGCCAGCACTCGAGAGGGAGGATACCAGCTCCAGCATTTT	CASTREGGYQLQHF
NA	NA	TRBJ2-1	TRBV7-9	TGTGCCAACAGCTTAGAAAGCATTGAGCAGTTCTTC	CANSLESIEQFF
NA	many	TRBJ2-5	TRBV7-9	TGTGCCAGCAGCCCGGAGGGGGCGAGTAGGTTGGAGACCCAGTACTTC	CASSPEGASRLETQYF
NA	many	TRBJ2-3	TRBV4-3	TGCGCCAGCAGCCAAGATAGGACTCCCCCAGATACGCAGTATTTT	CASSQDRTPPDTQYF
NA	many	TRBJ1-2	TRBV6-6	TGTGCCAGCAGAGAACTTAACTATGGCTACACCTTC	CASRELNYGYTF
NA	NA	TRBJ2-1	TRBV7-9	TGTACCAGCAGCCCCCTAGCGAGAGGGACAAGCTCCTACAATGAGCAGTTCTTC	CTSSPLARGTSSYNEQFF
NA	NA	TRBJ1-2	TRBV4-1	TGCGCCAGCAGCCAAGAAAACACAGGGATCGGCTACACCTTC	CASSQENTGIGYTF
TRBD1	many	TRBJ2-7	TRBV6-1	TGTGCCAGCAGGGAACCGGGACAGACCTACGAGCAGTACTTC	CASREPGQTYEQYF
NA	NA	TRBJ2-7	TRBV6-2/TRBV6-3	TGTGCCAGCAGTTACTCCACTCGCTCTCCCTACGAGCAGTACTTC	CASSYSTRSPYEQYF
NA	many	TRBJ2-3	TRBV6-5	TGTGCCAGCAAGGCGCCCCTCGGGGGTACGCAGTATTTT	CASKAPLGGTQYF
NA	NA	TRBJ2-1	TRBV6-5	TGTGCCAGCAGCCTGACGGGATTCTACAATGAGCAGTTCTTC	CASSLTGFYNEQFF
NA	many	TRBJ1-3	TRBV11-3	TGTGCCAGCAGCCACCGGACAGAAGGAAACACCATATATTTT	CASSHRTEGNTIYF
NA	NA	TRBJ2-4	TRBV11-2	TGTGCCAGCAGTCACTCCCTAACCAAAGACATTCAGTACTTC	CASSHSLTKDIQYF
TRBD2	once	TRBJ2-1	TRBV6-5	TGTGCCAGCACTTCCTCTTTCAGCGGGGAGCAGCTCTTC	CASTSSFSGEQLF
NA	few	TRBJ1-5	TRBV5-8	TGTGCCAGCAGCTTGGGACCCCACCATCAGCCCCAGCATTTT	CASSLGPHHQPQHF
NA	NA	TRBJ1-6	TRBV6-2/TRBV6-3	TGTGCCAGCAGTTACCAGAGACGCTCCTATAATTCACCCCTCCACTTT	CASSYQRRSYNSPLHF
NA	few	TRBJ2-4	TRBV7-8	TGTGCCAGCAGCTTAGGTGGACAGGAGGGCATTCAGTACTTC	CASSLGGQEGIQYF
NA	many	TRBJ2-7	TRBV12-3/TRBV12-4	TGTGCCAGCAGTTTAGACCCAGCCTACGAGCAGTACTTC	CASSLDPAYEQYF
NA	NA	TRBJ2-4	TRBV4-3	TGCGCCAGCAGCCAAGATGGCTTAGCCAAAAACATTCAGTACTTC	CASSQDGLAKNIQYF
NA	NA	TRBJ2-5	TRBV6-5	TGTGTCAGCTCGTCGGTGGAAGCCCTAGGGGCCCAGTACTTC	CVSSSVEALGAQYF
NA	few	TRBJ1-2	TRBV30	TGTGCCTGGAGCCGCCCGGGGGTAAGCGGCTACACCTTC	CAWSRPGVSGYTF
NA	many	TRBJ2-2	TRBV6-2/TRBV6-3	TGTGCCAGCAGTTACGGGACTGGGCCCGGGGAGCTGTTTTTT	CASSYGTGPGELFF
TRBD1	many	TRBJ2-7	TRBV6-6	TGTGCCAGCACCCGCGACAGGGCCTACGAGCAGTACTTC	CASTRDRAYEQYF
TRBD2	once	TRBJ2-3	TRBV11-3	TGTTCCAGCAATCCCAGCGGGAGATACACAGATACGCAGTATTTT	CSSNPSGRYTDTQYF
NA	few	TRBJ1-2	TRBV12-3/TRBV12-4	TGTGCCAGCAGTTTAGCGCAGCGGGGTGGCTACACCTTC	CASSLAQRGGYTF
NA	NA	TRBJ1-6	TRBV12-5	TGTGCTAGTGGCCTAAATTGGCAGGCCAGCTCCTATAATTCACCCCTCCACTTT	CASGLNWQASSYNSPLHF
NA	NA	TRBJ1-2	TRBV28	TGTGCCAGCAGTTCCCTCGCTGACCCGGGGTATGGCTACACTTTC	CASSSLADPGYGYTF
NA	few	TRBJ2-1	TRBV12-3/TRBV12-4	TGTGCCAGCAGTCTACCGGGTCAGGGGCTCCGCTTC	CASSLPGQGLRF
NA	many	TRBJ2-7	TRBV12-3/TRBV12-4	TGTGCCAGCAGCTTAGGAGGCCGGGGCTACGAGCAGTACTTC	CASSLGGRGYEQYF
TRBD2	many	TRBJ2-3	TRBV4-2	TGTGCCAGCAGCCAAGGGGAGCGGGAGGGCCTGGATACGCAGTATTTT	CASSQGEREGLDTQYF
TRBD2	once	TRBJ2-3	TRBV11-2	TGTGCCAGCAGCTTTGGTCTAGCGGGACTGACAGATACGCAGTATTTT	CASSFGLAGLTDTQYF
TRBD1	NA	TRBJ2-4	TRBV5-6	TGTGCCAGCAGTTCCCGGACAGGGTGGGACATTCAGTACTTC	CASSSRTGWDIQYF
TRBD1	many	TRBJ2-1	TRBV6-2/TRBV6-3	TGTGCCAGCAGCCAACAGGGGGCCTACAATGAGCAGTTCTTC	CASSQQGAYNEQFF
TRBD2	NA	TRBJ2-1	TRBV6-1	TGTGCCAGCTCAAGGACTAGAGGGAGAAGTCGTGAGCAGTTCTTC	CASSRTRGRSREQFF
NA	NA	TRBJ2-7	TRBV6-1	TGTGCCTGCAGGAGTCTTGACGGGACCTACGAGCAGTACTTC	CACRSLDGTYEQYF
NA	NA	TRBJ2-1	TRBV6-6	TGTGCCAGCAGTCCCCATCAGGAGCAGTTCTTC	CASSPHQEQFF
NA	once	TRBJ2-3	TRBV5-5	TGTGCCAGCTGCTTGGTAACCCTTACCGGGACAGATACGCAGTATTTT	CASCLVTLTGTDTQYF